This T cell receptor beta chain was documented in a study of T cell changes during pregnancy in multiple sclerosis. V was clipped by 6 bases and J by 2 bases; unmatched bases: 4. The CDR3 spans 14 residues. Per the germline V gene, CDR1 is SNHLY and CDR2 is FYNNEI. Only in-frame clones appear in the TCRdb table, and some are missing; sequencing was by immunoSEQ multiplex PCR. In the table there are 90,000 to 100,000 clones, around 92% of which are singletons. This rearrangement joins TRBV2 to TRBJ2-3, with 8 bases identical to TRBD1. This specimen consisted of peripheral blood, obtained after pregnancy. The TCR originated in a female donor in good health, enrolled as a control in a pregnancy study. The CDR3 is CASRTGVDTDTQYF. Written as DNA, the CDR3 is TGTGCCAGCAGGACAGGGGTGGACACAGATACGCAGTATTTT.